This T cell receptor beta chain was observed in a study of T cells in Graves' hyperthyroidism and ophthalmopathy. Across the study: Once the initial diagnosis was made, peripheral blood was obtained before any treatment. Findings and limits, study-wide: Researchers found most expanded thyroid clonotypes above 0.001 in blood as well.

TCR beta CDR3 region amplification was performed from RNA transcripts. HTBI primers drove first-round RT-PCR of the TCR CDR3. MiXCR, run by TCRdb on the multiplex PCR reads, gives a single entry per CDR3 protein. The profile shows hundreds of thousands of distinct CDR3 sequences, about 20% of them singletons. From germline, CDR1 is GTSNPN and CDR2 SVGIG (reference sequence). The V gene lost 3 bases and the J gene lost 8 bases, with 11 bases spanning the gap. The CDR3 length is 12 residues. For ophthalmopathy patients, the Clinical Activity Score was at least 3 and the NOSPECS grade at least 4; duration was under 3 months. For this clonotype: Its antigen is undetermined.

Sequencing was performed on blood. This sequence originates from a man aged 25-45 years with Graves' ophthalmopathy. The chain employs TRBV30 and TRBJ2-1; D is uncertain. This chain's CDR3 is CAWRVPRHEQFF. CDR3 bases: TGTGCCTGGAGAGTACCTAGGCATGAGCAGTTCTTC.